This TCR beta chain was sequenced for a study of shared clonotypes between healthy human individuals. Method: immunoSEQ multiplex PCR; TCRdb's copy keeps in-frame clones and lacks some. The table records over 2,000,000 clones, about 93% of them present only once. Germline V gene sequence: CDR1 LNHNV, CDR2 YYDKDF (reference sequence). CDR3 size: 14 residues. Deletions cut 1 base from V and 4 bases from J, with 9 bases between. Naive CD8 isolation took CD45RO-negative cells positively selected for CCR7 and excluded terminally differentiated effector memory CD45RA+ cells. The sequencing sample was made of naive CD8+ T cells from PBMCs. This clonotype originated in a man between 18 and 35 years old in good health. Some clones in this sample may be carry-over from other donors' samples. V usage is TRBV15 and J usage is TRBJ2-3, with D perhaps assigned TRBD1 or TRBD2 (6 bases each). The CDR3 sequence: CATSRGGGPDTQYF. CDR3 DNA sequence: TGTGCCACCAGCAGAGGAGGGGGGCCAGATACGCAGTATTTT.